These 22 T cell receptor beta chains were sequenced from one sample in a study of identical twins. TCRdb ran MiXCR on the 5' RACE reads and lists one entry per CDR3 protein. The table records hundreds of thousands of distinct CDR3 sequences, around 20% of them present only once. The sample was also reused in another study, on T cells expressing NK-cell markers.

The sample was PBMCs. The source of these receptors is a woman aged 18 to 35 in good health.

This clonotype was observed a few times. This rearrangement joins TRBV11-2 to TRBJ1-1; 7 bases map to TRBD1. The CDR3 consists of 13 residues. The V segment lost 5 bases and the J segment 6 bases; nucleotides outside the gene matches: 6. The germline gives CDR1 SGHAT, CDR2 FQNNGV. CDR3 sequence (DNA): TGTGCCAGCAGCCCGACAGGGAGCGCTGAAGCTTTCTTT. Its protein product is CASSPTGSAEAFF.

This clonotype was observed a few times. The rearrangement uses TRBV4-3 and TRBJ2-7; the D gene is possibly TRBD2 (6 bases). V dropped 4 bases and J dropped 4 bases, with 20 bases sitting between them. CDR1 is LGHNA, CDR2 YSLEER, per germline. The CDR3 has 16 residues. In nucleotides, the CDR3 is TGCGCCAGCAGCCGCCTCATAGGGGAAGGAGGGTACGAGCAGTACTTC. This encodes CASSRLIGEGGYEQYF.

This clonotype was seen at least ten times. The CDR3 DNA follows: TGTGCCAGCAGCCAAGGGGAGGGGCGATCTGGCTACACCTTC. It codes for CASSQGEGRSGYTF. This chain uses TRBV3-1 with TRBJ1-2; D is perhaps TRBD1 (5 bases). Germline V CDR1 and CDR2: LGHDT, YNNKEL (reference sequence). The CDR3 consists of 14 residues. Trimming removed 1 base at V and 7 bases at J, with 13 bases between. Drawing the rest from reference TRBV3-1 and TRBJ1-2, the complete variable domain is DTAVSQTPKYLVTQMGNDKSIKCEQNLGHDTMYWYKQDSKKFLKIMFSYNNKELIINETVPNRFSPKSPDKAHLNLHINSLELGDSAVYFCASSQGEGRSGYTFGSGTRLTVV.

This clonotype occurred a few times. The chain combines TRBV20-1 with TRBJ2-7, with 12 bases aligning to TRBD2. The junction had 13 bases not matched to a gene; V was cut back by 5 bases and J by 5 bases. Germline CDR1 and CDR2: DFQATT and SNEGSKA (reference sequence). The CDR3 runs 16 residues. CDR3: CSAGGASGRALDEQYF. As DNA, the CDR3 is TGCAGTGCTGGGGGGGCTAGCGGGAGGGCCCTCGACGAGCAGTACTTC.

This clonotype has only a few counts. The CDR3 DNA is TGTGCCATCAGTTCGGGACAGGTGGACGAGCAGTACTTC. It specifies CAISSGQVDEQYF. The V call is TRBV10-3, the J call TRBJ2-7, with 8 bases matching TRBD1. V dropped 5 bases and J dropped 5; count of bases not matched to a gene: 5. Germline V CDR1 and CDR2: ENHRY, SYGVKD. The CDR3 runs to 13 residues.

CDR3 bases: TGTGCCACCAGTGATTTTTCGGGCCCTACGCAGTATTTT. It is translated as CATSDFSGPTQYF. The V gene is TRBV24-1, the J gene TRBJ2-3, with D unresolved. Trimming took off 1 base at V and 8 bases at J, with 9 bases between the two ends. The CDR3 runs 13 residues. CDR1 is KGHDR, CDR2 SFDVKD, per germline.

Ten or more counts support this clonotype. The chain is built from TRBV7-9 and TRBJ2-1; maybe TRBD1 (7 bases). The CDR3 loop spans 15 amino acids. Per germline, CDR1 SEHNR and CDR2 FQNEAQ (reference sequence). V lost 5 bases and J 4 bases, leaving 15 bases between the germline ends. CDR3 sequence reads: CASSRYRGGYNEQFF. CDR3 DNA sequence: TGTGCCAGCAGCCGGTACAGGGGAGGATACAATGAGCAGTTCTTC. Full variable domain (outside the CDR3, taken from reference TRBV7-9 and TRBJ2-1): DTGVSQNPRHKITKRGQNVTFRCDPISEHNRLYWYRQTLGQGPEFLTYFQNEAQLEKSRLLSDRFSAERPKGSFSTLEIQRTEQGDSAMYLCASSRYRGGYNEQFFGPGTRLTVL.

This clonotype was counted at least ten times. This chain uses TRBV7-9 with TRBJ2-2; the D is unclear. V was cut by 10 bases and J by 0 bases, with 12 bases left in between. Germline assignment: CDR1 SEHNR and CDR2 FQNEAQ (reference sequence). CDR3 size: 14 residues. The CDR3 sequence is CATRLISNTGELFF. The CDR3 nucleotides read TGTGCCACCCGACTCATCTCGAACACCGGGGAGCTGTTTTTT. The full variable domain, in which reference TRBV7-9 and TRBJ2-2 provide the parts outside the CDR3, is DTGVSQNPRHKITKRGQNVTFRCDPISEHNRLYWYRQTLGQGPEFLTYFQNEAQLEKSRLLSDRFSAERPKGSFSTLEIQRTEQGDSAMYLCATRLISNTGELFFGEGSRLTVL.

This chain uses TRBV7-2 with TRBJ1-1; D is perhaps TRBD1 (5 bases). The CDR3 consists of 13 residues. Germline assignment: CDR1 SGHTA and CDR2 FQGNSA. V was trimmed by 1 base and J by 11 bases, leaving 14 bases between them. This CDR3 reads CASSLVWGGTAFF. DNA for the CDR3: TGTGCCAGCAGCTTAGTGTGGGGGGGTACGGCTTTCTTT. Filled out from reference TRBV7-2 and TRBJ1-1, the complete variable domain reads GAGVSQSPSNKVTEKGKDVELRCDPISGHTALYWYRQSLGQGLEFLIYFQGNSAPDKSGLPSDRFSAERTGGSVSTLTIQRTQQEDSAVYLCASSLVWGGTAFFGQGTRLTVV.

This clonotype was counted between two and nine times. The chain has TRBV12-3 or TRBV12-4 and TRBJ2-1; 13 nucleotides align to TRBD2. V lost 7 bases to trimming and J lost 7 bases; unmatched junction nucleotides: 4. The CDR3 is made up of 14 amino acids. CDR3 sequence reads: CASKWTSGGNEQFF. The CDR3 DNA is TGTGCCAGCAAGTGGACTAGCGGGGGAAATGAGCAGTTCTTC.

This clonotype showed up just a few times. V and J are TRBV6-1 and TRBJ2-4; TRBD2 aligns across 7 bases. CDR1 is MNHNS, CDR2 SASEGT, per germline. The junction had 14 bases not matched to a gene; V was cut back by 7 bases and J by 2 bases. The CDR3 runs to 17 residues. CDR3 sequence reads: CASTDGGRRFSKNIQYF. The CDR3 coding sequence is TGTGCCAGCACCGACGGGGGGAGGCGGTTTTCCAAAAACATTCAGTACTTC.

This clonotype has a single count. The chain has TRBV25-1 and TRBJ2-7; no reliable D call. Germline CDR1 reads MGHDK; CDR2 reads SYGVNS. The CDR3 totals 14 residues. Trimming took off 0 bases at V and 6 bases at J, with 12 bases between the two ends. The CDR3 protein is CASSEYLDTAEQYF. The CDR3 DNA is TGTGCCAGCAGTGAATACCTAGATACAGCCGAGCAGTACTTC.

CDR3 coding DNA: TGCGCCAGCAGCTGGACTCCGGGACAGGGCGTTTACGAGCAGTACTTC. As protein: CASSWTPGQGVYEQYF. The chain couples TRBV5-1 to TRBJ2-7, with 9 bases aligning to TRBD1. From germline, CDR1 is SGHRS and CDR2 YFSETQ. The CDR3 has 16 amino acids. The J segment lost 4 bases and the V segment lost 3 bases, leaving 11 bases of the junction unmatched.

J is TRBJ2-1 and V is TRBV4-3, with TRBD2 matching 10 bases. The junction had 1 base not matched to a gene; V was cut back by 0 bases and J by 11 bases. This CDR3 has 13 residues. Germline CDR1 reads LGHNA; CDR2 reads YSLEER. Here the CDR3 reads CASSQDTSGKQFF. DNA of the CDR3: TGCGCCAGCAGCCAAGATACTAGCGGGAAGCAGTTCTTC.

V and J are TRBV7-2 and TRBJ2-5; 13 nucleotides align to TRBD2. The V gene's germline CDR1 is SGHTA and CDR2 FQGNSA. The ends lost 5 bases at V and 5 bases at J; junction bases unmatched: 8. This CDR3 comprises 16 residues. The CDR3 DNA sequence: TGTGCCAGCAGCCTGCGGACTAGCGGGAGACGGGAGACCCAGTACTTC. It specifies CASSLRTSGRRETQYF.

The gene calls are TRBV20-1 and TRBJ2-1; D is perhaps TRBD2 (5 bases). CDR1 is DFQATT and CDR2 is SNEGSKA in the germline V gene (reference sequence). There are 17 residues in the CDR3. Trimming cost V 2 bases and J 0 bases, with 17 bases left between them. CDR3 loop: CSARRGWDKSSYNEQFF. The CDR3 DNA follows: TGCAGTGCTAGACGGGGTTGGGATAAAAGCTCCTACAATGAGCAGTTCTTC.

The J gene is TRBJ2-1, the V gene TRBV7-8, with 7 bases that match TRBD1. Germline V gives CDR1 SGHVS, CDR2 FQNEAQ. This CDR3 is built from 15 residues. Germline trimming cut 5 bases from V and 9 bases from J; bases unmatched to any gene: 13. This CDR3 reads CASSISQGVAGEQFF. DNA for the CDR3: TGTGCCAGCAGCATTAGCCAGGGGGTAGCCGGTGAGCAGTTCTTC. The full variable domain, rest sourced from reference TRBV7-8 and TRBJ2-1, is GAGVSQSPRYKVAKRGQDVALRCDPISGHVSLFWYQQALGQGPEFLTYFQNEAQLDKSGLPSDRFFAERPEGSVSTLKIQRTQQEDSAVYLCASSISQGVAGEQFFGPGTRLTVL.

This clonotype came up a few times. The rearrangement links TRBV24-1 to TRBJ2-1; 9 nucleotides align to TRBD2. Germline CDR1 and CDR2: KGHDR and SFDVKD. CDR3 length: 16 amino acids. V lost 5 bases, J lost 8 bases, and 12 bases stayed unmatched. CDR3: CATSALLAGVADEQFF. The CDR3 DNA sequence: TGTGCCACCAGTGCCCTATTAGCGGGGGTGGCGGATGAGCAGTTCTTC.

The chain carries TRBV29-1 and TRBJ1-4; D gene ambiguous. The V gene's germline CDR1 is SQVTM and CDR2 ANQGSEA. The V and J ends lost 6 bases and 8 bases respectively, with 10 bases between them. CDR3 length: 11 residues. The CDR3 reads CSVLAEEKLFF. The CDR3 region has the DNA TGCAGCGTCTTGGCGGAGGAAAAACTGTTTTTT.

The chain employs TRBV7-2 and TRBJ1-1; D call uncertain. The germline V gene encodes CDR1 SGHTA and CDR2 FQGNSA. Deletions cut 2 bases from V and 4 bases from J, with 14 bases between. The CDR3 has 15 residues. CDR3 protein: CASSLSQVVGTEAFF. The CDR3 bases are TGTGCCAGCAGCTTATCCCAGGTAGTTGGCACTGAAGCTTTCTTT.

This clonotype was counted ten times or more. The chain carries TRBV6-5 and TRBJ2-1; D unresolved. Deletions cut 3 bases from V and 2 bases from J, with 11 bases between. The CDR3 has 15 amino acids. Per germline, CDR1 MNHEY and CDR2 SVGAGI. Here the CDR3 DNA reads TGTGCCAGCAGTTATCGCGACTGGACCTACAATGAGCAGTTCTTC. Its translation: CASSYRDWTYNEQFF.

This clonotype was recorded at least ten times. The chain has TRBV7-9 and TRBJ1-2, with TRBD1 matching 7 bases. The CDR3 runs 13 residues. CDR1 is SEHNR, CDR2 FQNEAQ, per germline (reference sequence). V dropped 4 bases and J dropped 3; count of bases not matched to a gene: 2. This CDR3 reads CASSWQGDYGYTF. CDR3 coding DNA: TGTGCCAGCAGCTGGCAGGGGGACTATGGCTACACCTTC.